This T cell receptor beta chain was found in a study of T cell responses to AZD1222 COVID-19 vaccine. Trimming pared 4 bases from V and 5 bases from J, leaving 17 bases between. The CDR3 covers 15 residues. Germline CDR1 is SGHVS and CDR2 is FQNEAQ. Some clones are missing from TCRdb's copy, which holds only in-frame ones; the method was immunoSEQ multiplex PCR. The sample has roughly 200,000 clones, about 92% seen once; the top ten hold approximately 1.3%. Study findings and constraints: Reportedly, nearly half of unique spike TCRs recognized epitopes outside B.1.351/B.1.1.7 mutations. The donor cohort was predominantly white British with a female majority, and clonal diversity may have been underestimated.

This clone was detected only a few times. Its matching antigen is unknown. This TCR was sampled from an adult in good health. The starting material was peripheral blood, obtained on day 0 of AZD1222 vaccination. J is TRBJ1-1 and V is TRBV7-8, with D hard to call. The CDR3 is CASSSRPGYKTEAFF. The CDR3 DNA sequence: TGTGCCAGCAGCTCGCGACCGGGGTACAAGACTGAAGCTTTCTTT.